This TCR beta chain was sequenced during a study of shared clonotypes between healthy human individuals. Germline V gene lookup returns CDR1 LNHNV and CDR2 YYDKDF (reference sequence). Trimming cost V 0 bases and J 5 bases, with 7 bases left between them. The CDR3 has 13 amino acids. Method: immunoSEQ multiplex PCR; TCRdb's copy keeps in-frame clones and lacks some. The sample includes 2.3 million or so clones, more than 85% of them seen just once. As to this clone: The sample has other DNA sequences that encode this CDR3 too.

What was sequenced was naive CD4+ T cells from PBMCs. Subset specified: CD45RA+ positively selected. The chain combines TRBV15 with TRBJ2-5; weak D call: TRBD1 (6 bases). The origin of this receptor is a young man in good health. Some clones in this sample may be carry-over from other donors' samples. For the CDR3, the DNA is TGTGCCACCAGCAGAGATAGGGGGGAGACCCAGTACTTC. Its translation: CATSRDRGETQYF.